This note documents a single TCR beta chain sequence. The sample originates from a study of cytomegalovirus exposure and HLA in healthy donors. The CDR3 spans 16 residues. Germline V lookup: CDR1 MNHEY, CDR2 SVGAGI. Trimming took 2 bases from V and 0 from J; bases not matched to a gene: 2. Use of 60 Vbeta and 13 Jbeta primers characterized the PCR. Sequenced by immunoSEQ multiplex PCR; TCRdb stores in-frame clones only, minus some. The sample lists approximately 220,000 clones, around 80% occurring once. Sample: PBMCs. This TCR was recovered from a man in his forties in good health and CMV-seronegative. V is TRBV6-5 and J is TRBJ1-5, with TRBD1 matching 9 bases. The CDR3 region is CASSYVQGASNQPQHF. CDR3 nucleotides: TGTGCCAGCAGTTACGTACAGGGGGCTAGCAATCAGCCCCAGCATTTT.